This TCR beta chain stems from a study of radiation and T cells in renal cell carcinoma. Repertoires were generated with immunoSEQ multiplex PCR, while TCRdb's copy carries only in-frame clones and drops some. This sample yields over 45,000 clones, of which 60% to 85% are seen a single time; 6% to 8% belongs to the top ten. The time point: baseline pretreatment blood. This sample's treatment: 15 Gy SBRT to primary tumor, nephrectomy 4 weeks later. The germline V and J ends were trimmed by 0 bases and 5 bases, with 14 bases remaining between them. CDR3 size: 15 residues. Germline V lookup: CDR1 GTSNPN, CDR2 SVGIG (reference sequence).

Sequencing used blood, obtained from a patient whose treatment included radiotherapy and nephrectomy. The sequence came from a man aged 60-69 years with renal cell carcinoma. This sequence joins TRBV30 and TRBJ1-5; no reliable D call. In DNA form, the CDR3 reads TGTGCCTGGAGTGTAAACCCCCAACAAGATCAGCCCCAGCATTTT. It encodes CAWSVNPQQDQPQHF.